This T cell receptor beta chain came from a study of cytomegalovirus exposure and HLA in healthy donors. Vbeta (60) and Jbeta (13) primers were used in the PCR. Method: immunoSEQ multiplex PCR; TCRdb's copy keeps in-frame clones and lacks some. The sample lists some 150,000 clones; more than 80% were seen once. This clone was detected once. V shed 1 base, J shed 6 bases, and the junction held 4 bases outside the gene matches. This CDR3 contains 15 residues. Germline values: CDR1 SGHDT, CDR2 YYEEEE. The chain employs TRBV5-6 and TRBJ2-2, with TRBD2 matching 9 bases. This TCR derives from a woman in her 50s in good health and CMV-seronegative. Sequencing was carried out using PBMCs. The CDR3 DNA reads as TGTGCCAGCAGCTTGTTAGCGGGGGATGCCGGGGAGCTGTTTTTT. Translating it yields CASSLLAGDAGELFF. Filled out from reference TRBV5-6 and TRBJ2-2, the complete variable domain reads DAGVTQSPTHLIKTRGQQVTLRCSPKSGHDTVSWYQQALGQGPQFIFQYYEEEERQRGNFPDRFSGHQFPNYSSELNVNALLLGDSALYLCASSLLAGDAGELFFGEGSRLTVL.